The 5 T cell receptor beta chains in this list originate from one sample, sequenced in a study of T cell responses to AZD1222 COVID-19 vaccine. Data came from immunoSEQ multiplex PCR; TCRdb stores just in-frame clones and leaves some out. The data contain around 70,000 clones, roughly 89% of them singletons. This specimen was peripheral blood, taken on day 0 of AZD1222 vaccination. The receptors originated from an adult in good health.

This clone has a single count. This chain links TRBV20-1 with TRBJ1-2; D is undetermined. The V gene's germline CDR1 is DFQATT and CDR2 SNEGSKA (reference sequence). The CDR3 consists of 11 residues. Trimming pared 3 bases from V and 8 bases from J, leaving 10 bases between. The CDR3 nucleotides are TGCAGTGCTAGCGCAGGTCAAGGCTACACCTTC. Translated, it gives CSASAGQGYTF.

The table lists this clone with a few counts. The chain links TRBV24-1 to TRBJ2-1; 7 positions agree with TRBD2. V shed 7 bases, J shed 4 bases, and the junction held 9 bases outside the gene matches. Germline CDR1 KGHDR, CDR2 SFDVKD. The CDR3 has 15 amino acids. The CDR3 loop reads CATSFRASGYNEQFF. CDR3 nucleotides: TGTGCCACCAGCTTCCGGGCTAGCGGATACAATGAGCAGTTCTTC.

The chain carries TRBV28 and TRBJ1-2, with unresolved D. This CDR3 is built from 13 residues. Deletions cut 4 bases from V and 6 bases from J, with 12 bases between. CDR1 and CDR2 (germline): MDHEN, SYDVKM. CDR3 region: CASSSDTSDGYTF. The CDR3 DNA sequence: TGTGCCAGCAGTTCCGACACCTCTGATGGCTACACCTTC.

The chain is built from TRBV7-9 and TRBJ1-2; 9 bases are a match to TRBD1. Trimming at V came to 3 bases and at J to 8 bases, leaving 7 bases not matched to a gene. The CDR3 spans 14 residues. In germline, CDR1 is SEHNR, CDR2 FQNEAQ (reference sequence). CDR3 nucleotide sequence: TGTGCCAGCAGCTTTACCGGGACAGGGACCGGCTACACCTTC. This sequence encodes CASSFTGTGTGYTF.

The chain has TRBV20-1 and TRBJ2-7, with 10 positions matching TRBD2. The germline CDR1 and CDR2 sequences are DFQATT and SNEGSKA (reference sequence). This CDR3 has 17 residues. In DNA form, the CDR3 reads TGCAGCACTAGTAAAGAACTCGCCGGGACTAGCGTCTACGAGCAGTACTTC. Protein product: CSTSKELAGTSVYEQYF.